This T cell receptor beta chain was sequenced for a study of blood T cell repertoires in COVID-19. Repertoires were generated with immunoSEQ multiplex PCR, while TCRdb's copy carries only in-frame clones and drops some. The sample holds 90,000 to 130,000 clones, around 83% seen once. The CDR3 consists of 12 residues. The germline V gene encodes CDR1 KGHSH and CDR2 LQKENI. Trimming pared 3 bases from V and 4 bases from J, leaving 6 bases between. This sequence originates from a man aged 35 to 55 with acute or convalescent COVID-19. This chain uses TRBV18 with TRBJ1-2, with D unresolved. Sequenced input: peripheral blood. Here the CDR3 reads CASSPSPYGYTF. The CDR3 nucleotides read TGTGCCAGCTCACCTAGCCCCTATGGCTACACCTTC.